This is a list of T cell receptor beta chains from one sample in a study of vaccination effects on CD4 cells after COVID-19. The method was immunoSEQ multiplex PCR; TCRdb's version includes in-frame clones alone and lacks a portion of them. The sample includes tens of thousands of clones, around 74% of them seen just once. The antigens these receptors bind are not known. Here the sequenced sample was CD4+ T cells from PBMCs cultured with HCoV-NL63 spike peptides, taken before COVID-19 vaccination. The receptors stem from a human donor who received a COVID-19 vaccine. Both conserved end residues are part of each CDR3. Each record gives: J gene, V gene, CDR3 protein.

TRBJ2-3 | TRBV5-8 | CASPTVPYSTDTQYF
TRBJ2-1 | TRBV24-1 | CATSDELGGGGNEQFF
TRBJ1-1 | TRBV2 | CASSAQGMGTEAFF
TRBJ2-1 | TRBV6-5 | CASRDRGSYNEQFF
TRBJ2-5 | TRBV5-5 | CASSLRVEKETQYF
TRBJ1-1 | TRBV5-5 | CASHLYGTGPSTEAFF
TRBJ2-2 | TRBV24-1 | CATSEGTTNTGELFF
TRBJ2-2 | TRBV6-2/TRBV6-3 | CASSYYLAGELFF
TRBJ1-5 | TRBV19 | CASIDRGGSNQPQHF
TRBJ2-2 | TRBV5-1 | CASSLEGSYTGELFF
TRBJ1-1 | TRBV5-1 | CASSLAGKNTEAFF
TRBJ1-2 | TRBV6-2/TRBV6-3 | CASSYTSTGGSGYTF
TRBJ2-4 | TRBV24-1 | CATSDGQARDIQYF
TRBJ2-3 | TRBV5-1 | CASSFGASTDTQYF
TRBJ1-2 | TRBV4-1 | CASSHNRGGDYGYTF
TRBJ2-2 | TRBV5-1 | CASNEGGNTGELFF
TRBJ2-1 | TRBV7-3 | CASSPQTGSNEQFF
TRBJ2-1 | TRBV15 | CATSALNEQFF
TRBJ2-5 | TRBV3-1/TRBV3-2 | CASSRGLAGPNQYF
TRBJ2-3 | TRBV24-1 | CATSDFGVSDTQYF
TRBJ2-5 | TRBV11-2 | CASSLSPDTSRETQYF
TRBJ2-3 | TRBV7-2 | CASSLIWTSASDTQYF
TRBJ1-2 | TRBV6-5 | CASSSTLLYRSGYTF
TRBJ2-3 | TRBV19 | CASSIPQAPHTQYF
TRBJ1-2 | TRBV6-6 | CASRPGGVYGYTF
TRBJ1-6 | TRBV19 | CASVPDRGTPLHF
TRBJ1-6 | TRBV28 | CASSLMAALGRSPLHF
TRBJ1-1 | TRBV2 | CASNPQGLNTEAFF
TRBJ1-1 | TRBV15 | CATSRDPNTEAFF
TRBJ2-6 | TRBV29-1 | CSVEGDGTGANVLTF
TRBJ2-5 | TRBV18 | CASSPPSGGRETQYF
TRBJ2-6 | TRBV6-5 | CASSYEGGSGANVLTF
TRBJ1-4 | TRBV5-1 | CASSQEPRGGLNEKLFF
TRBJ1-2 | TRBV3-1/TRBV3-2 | CASSTFDQGFYGYTF
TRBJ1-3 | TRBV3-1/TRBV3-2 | CASSSFDRGLRNTIYF
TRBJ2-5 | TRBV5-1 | CASRIVRGLEETQYF
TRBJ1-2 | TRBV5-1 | CASSLTTGLRRGYTF